The clone carrying this TCR beta chain was seen a single time. Its specificity is unknown. This entry comes from a study of cytomegalovirus exposure and HLA in healthy donors. Whole-study findings and limits: As immune exposure information, only CMV serostatus was available.

The PCR used 60 Vbeta and 13 Jbeta primers. The repertoire was sequenced with immunoSEQ multiplex PCR; TCRdb's copy has only in-frame clones and lacks some. This table has 95,000 to 150,000 clones, around three quarters appearing once. The CDR3 extends over 13 amino acids. Germline CDR1 reads LNHDA; CDR2 reads SQIVND (reference sequence). Germline trimming cut 4 bases from V and 5 bases from J; bases unmatched to any gene: 3. The rearrangement links TRBV19 to TRBJ2-5; 8 bases map to TRBD1. Sequencing was carried out using PBMCs. The TCR originated in a woman in her forties or fifties in good health and CMV-seronegative. CDR3 nucleotide sequence: TGTGCCAGTAGTACCCGGGACAGGGAGACCCAGTACTTC. Amino acids: CASSTRDRETQYF. The whole variable domain, filled in from reference TRBV19 and TRBJ2-5, reads DGGITQSPKYLFRKEGQNVTLSCEQNLNHDAMYWYRQDPGQGLRLIYYSQIVNDFQKGDIAEGYSVSREKKESFPLTVTSAQKNPTAFYLCASSTRDRETQYFGPGTRLLVL.